This entry lists 11 T cell receptor beta chains sequenced from one sample in a study of Ad26.COV2.S vaccination and SARS-CoV-2 variants. Data came from immunoSEQ multiplex PCR; TCRdb stores just in-frame clones and leaves some out. The table shows about 420,000 clones, with approximately 90% occurring only once. Treatment noted: approximately 18 received Ad26.COV2.S at low or high dose, single or two shots; several received placebo; per-sample allocation not given. All samples were drawn on day 63, counting from the first vaccine or placebo injection. Sequencing was performed on peripheral blood, taken in a trial of Ad26.COV2.S vaccine versus placebo. The source is a person aged 18-65 years who received the Ad26.COV2.S COVID-19 vaccine or a placebo.

The J gene is TRBJ1-5, the V gene TRBV7-2; D might be TRBD1 (6 bases). Between the trimmed V and J ends, which lost 1 base and 7 bases, there was a span of 11 bases. The CDR3 consists of 14 residues. The V gene's germline CDR1 is SGHTA and CDR2 FQGNSA. CDR3 region: CASSLDGGRQPQHF. The CDR3, as DNA: TGTGCCAGCAGCTTAGATGGGGGGCGGCAGCCCCAGCATTTT.

The CDR3 nucleotides are TGTGCCAGCACCCGGGGATCCTCTGGAAACACCATATATTTT. Its protein product is CASTRGSSGNTIYF. The chain joins TRBV9 to TRBJ1-3; D is ambiguous. The CDR3 contains 14 residues. The germline V and J ends were trimmed by 6 bases and 0 bases, with 10 bases remaining between them. Germline V lookup: CDR1 SGDLS, CDR2 YYNGEE.

V gene TRBV2 combines with J gene TRBJ2-7; D gene ambiguous. V gave up 6 bases and J gave up 4 bases, with 10 bases separating them. CDR3 length: 12 amino acids. Germline-derived CDR1 and CDR2 are SNHLY and FYNNEI. CDR3 protein: CASSYNKYEQYF. The CDR3 DNA reads TGTGCCAGCAGCTACAACAAATACGAGCAGTACTTC.

This chain uses TRBV19 with TRBJ2-5, with 11 bases aligning to TRBD2. The CDR3 sequence is 15 residues long. CDR1 and CDR2 from the germline V gene are LNHDA and SQIVND (reference sequence). J gave up 1 base and V 6 bases, and 4 bases lay outside the gene matches. CDR3 bases: TGTGCCAGTAGCCGACTAGCGGGGAGCCAAGAGACCCAGTACTTC. It specifies CASSRLAGSQETQYF.

The chain couples TRBV6-1 to TRBJ1-1; D is uncertain. The germline CDR1 and CDR2 sequences are MNHNS and SASEGT. V was pared by 4 bases and J by 4 bases, with 13 bases between. The CDR3 extends over 14 amino acids. The CDR3 DNA reads as TGTGCCAGCAGTGCGGGGTACGTTGGCACTGAAGCTTTCTTT. Its protein product is CASSAGYVGTEAFF.

The chain links TRBV18 to TRBJ1-3; tentatively, D is TRBD1 (5 bases). With 0 bases removed from V and 4 bases from J, the gap between germline ends came to 10 bases. This CDR3 spans 15 amino acids. The germline CDR1 and CDR2 sequences are KGHSH and LQKENI. CDR3 bases: TGTGCCAGCTCACCACCATCAGGGATGGGAAACACCATATATTTT. Amino acids: CASSPPSGMGNTIYF. The whole variable domain, filled in from reference TRBV18 and TRBJ1-3, reads NAGVMQNPRHLVRRRGQEARLRCSPMKGHSHVYWYRQLPEEGLKFMVYLQKENIIDESGMPKERFSAEFPKEGPSILRIQQVVRGDSAAYFCASSPPSGMGNTIYFGEGSWLTVV.

The rearrangement uses TRBV19 and TRBJ2-7; D tentatively fits TRBD1 or TRBD2 (5 bases each). From germline, CDR1 is LNHDA and CDR2 SQIVND (reference sequence). Trimming took 6 bases from V and 4 from J, leaving 16 bases between them. This CDR3 region has 14 residues. CDR3 coding DNA: TGTGCCAGTAGGCCCCGGGACGGTTCATACGAGCAGTACTTC. It translates to CASRPRDGSYEQYF.

The chain links TRBV11-3 to TRBJ2-2; D uncertain. The CDR3 spans 13 residues. The germline V gene encodes CDR1 SGHNT and CDR2 YENEEA. V gave up 3 bases and J gave up 8 bases, with 10 bases separating them. As DNA, the CDR3 is TGTGCCAGCAGCTTTAGTGCCTCGGGGGAGCTGTTTTTT. Translated, it gives CASSFSASGELFF.

The V and J genes are TRBV3-1 (or the pseudogene TRBV3-2) and TRBJ1-1, with D tentatively TRBD1 (5 bases). Germline V gene sequence: CDR1 LGHDT, CDR2 YNNKEL (reference sequence). CDR3 length equals 15 residues. Trimming cost V 4 bases and J 5 bases, with 17 bases left between them. The CDR3 coding sequence is TGTGCCAGCAGCCGTCGGAGGGGTAGGGAGACTGAAGCTTTCTTT. Translation: CASSRRRGRETEAFF.

The chain combines TRBV9 with TRBJ2-2; D is unclear. Deletions cut 4 bases from V and 3 bases from J, with 13 bases between. The CDR3 has 15 residues. Germline V CDR1 and CDR2: SGDLS, YYNGEE. The chain's CDR3 is CASSREQRYTGELFF. In DNA form, the CDR3 reads TGTGCCAGCAGCCGCGAACAGCGATACACCGGGGAGCTGTTTTTT.

The chain joins TRBV7-2 to TRBJ2-1, with 8 bases identical to TRBD2. CDR3 length: 16 amino acids. Germline assignment: CDR1 SGHTA and CDR2 FQGNSA. Trimming took 6 bases from V and 2 from J; bases not matched to a gene: 9. This CDR3 reads CASSREGGATYNEQFF. The DNA for the CDR3 is TGTGCCAGCAGTCGGGAGGGGGGTGCTACCTACAATGAGCAGTTCTTC.